The 15 T cell receptor beta chains below come from one sample, sequenced in a study of blood T cell repertoires in COVID-19. TCRdb's table, derived via immunoSEQ multiplex PCR, lists solely in-frame clones and lacks some. The table lists approximately 76,000 clones, around nine tenths of them singletons, with just over 8% in the top ten. The sequencing input was peripheral blood. The receptors were sampled from a man younger than 45 with acute or convalescent COVID-19.

This sequence joins TRBV7-3 and TRBJ2-3; the D gene is possibly TRBD2 (6 bases). Trimming shortened V by 5 bases and J by 6 bases, and 15 bases separated the two germline ends. The CDR3 extends over 14 amino acids. The germline V gene has CDR1 SGHTA and CDR2 FQGTGA. The CDR3 reads CASSVLPGVDTQYF. The CDR3 DNA follows: TGTGCCAGCAGCGTCTTACCGGGAGTTGATACGCAGTATTTT.

This rearrangement joins TRBV5-1 to TRBJ2-2; D uncertain. This CDR3 is built from 12 residues. V lost 1 base and J 6 bases, leaving 4 bases between the germline ends. Per the germline V gene, CDR1 is SGHRS and CDR2 is YFSETQ. CDR3 amino acids: CASSLIAGELFF. In nucleotides, the CDR3 is TGCGCCAGCAGCTTGATAGCCGGGGAGCTGTTTTTT.

The V and J genes are TRBV4-1 and TRBJ2-2; 7 positions match TRBD1. Germline CDR1 and CDR2: MGHRA and YSYEKL. CDR3 size: 16 residues. J gave up 6 bases and V 4 bases, and 11 bases lay outside the gene matches. CDR3 sequence (DNA): TGCGCCAGCAGCCCCAAGGGGATTCAGGGGGCCGGGGAGCTGTTTTTT. Translating gives CASSPKGIQGAGELFF.

V usage is TRBV6-5 and J usage is TRBJ2-2; 9 bases match TRBD1. CDR1 MNHEY and CDR2 SVGAGI come from the germline V gene. Trimming removed 6 bases from V and 6 bases from J; junction bases left unmatched: 5. The CDR3 consists of 14 residues. CDR3 sequence (DNA): TGTGCCAGCAGGCCTACAGGGGGCGCCGGGGAGCTGTTTTTT. Its translation: CASRPTGGAGELFF.

The rearrangement joins TRBV19 to TRBJ2-7; TRBD2 agrees at 10 bases. V dropped 3 bases and J dropped 2; count of bases not matched to a gene: 7. Germline V CDR1 and CDR2: LNHDA, SQIVND (reference sequence). The CDR3 contains 16 residues. As DNA, the CDR3 is TGTGCCAGTAGTATCAGAGCTAGCGGGGGTACCTACGAGCAGTACTTC. Its translation is CASSIRASGGTYEQYF.

The chain is built from TRBV4-1 and TRBJ2-7, with a possible D match to TRBD2 (6 bases). Germline lookup yields CDR1 MGHRA and CDR2 YSYEKL. The CDR3 consists of 14 residues. With 0 bases removed from V and 4 bases from J, the gap between germline ends came to 10 bases. CDR3 DNA: TGCGCCAGCAGCCAAGAAGTGGGGGGTTACGAGCAGTACTTC. Its translation is CASSQEVGGYEQYF.

The V call is TRBV10-3, the J call TRBJ1-6; 7 bases are shared with TRBD1. Germline V gene sequence: CDR1 ENHRY, CDR2 SYGVKD. V shed 5 bases and J 9 bases; nucleotides not matched to a gene: 7. The CDR3 length is 14 residues. CDR3 nucleotide sequence: TGTGCCATCAGTTATGACAGGGACGTTTCACCCCTCCACTTT. This encodes CAISYDRDVSPLHF.

The rearrangement joins TRBV29-1 to TRBJ2-7; 8 nucleotides agree with TRBD1. This CDR3 spans 12 amino acids. The germline V gene has CDR1 SQVTM and CDR2 ANQGSEA. The ends lost 7 bases at V and 5 bases at J; junction bases unmatched: 7. The CDR3 DNA reads as TGCAGCGCAGAGACAGGGGTCCACGAGCAGTACTTC. This sequence encodes CSAETGVHEQYF.

V usage is TRBV3-1 (or the pseudogene TRBV3-2) and J usage is TRBJ1-1; no clear D. This CDR3 spans 14 amino acids. The germline V and J ends were trimmed by 1 base and 4 bases, with 10 bases remaining between them. CDR1 and CDR2 (germline): LGHDT, YNNKEL (reference sequence). The CDR3, as DNA: TGTGCCAGCAGCCAAGTTGCCAGAGGCACTGAAGCTTTCTTT. It is translated as CASSQVARGTEAFF.

This clone was seen only once. The CDR3 DNA follows: TGTGCCAGTAGTCCCCCTGAGGGTAACTATGGCTACACCTTC. Its protein product is CASSPPEGNYGYTF. The chain recombines TRBV19 with TRBJ1-2, with D hard to call. The CDR3 loop spans 14 amino acids. Germline values: CDR1 LNHDA, CDR2 SQIVND (reference sequence). The germline V and J ends were trimmed by 5 bases and 1 base, with 11 bases remaining between them.

This clone turned up a few times. V and J are TRBV7-9 and TRBJ2-7, with 7 bases fitting TRBD2. Germline-derived CDR1 and CDR2 are SEHNR and FQNEAQ (reference sequence). V lost 2 bases to trimming and J lost 4 bases; unmatched junction nucleotides: 5. The CDR3 has 14 residues. DNA for the CDR3: TGTGCCAGCAGCTTAATTAGCGGGTCGTACGAGCAGTACTTC. Its protein is CASSLISGSYEQYF.

This clone has just one count. The genes are TRBV6-5 and TRBJ1-6; TRBD1 might be the D (6 bases). This CDR3 is built from 13 residues. V dropped 6 bases and J dropped 7 bases, with 10 bases sitting between them. Germline CDR1 and CDR2: MNHEY and SVGAGI. The CDR3 region has the DNA TGTGCCAGCAGCGGACAGAGAAATTCACCCCTCCACTTT. Amino acids: CASSGQRNSPLHF.

The chain links TRBV5-1 to TRBJ2-7, with a weak D call TRBD1 (6 bases). V shed 5 bases and J shed 2 bases, with 11 bases lying between them. The CDR3 totals 13 residues. Germline V gene sequence: CDR1 SGHRS, CDR2 YFSETQ. CDR3 protein: CASRQGSTYEQYF. CDR3 coding DNA: TGCGCCAGCAGACAGGGTTCAACCTACGAGCAGTACTTC.

The gene calls are TRBV7-2 and TRBJ2-3; TRBD2 is a possible D gene (6 bases). The ends were cut back, 5 bases at V and 5 bases at J, with 8 bases in the middle. Looked up from germline, CDR1 is SGHTA and CDR2 is FQGNSA. The CDR3 has 12 residues. The CDR3 coding sequence is TGTGCCAGCAGCGGAGGGAAAGATACGCAGTATTTT. Protein sequence: CASSGGKDTQYF.

V and J are TRBV27 and TRBJ2-2, with 7 bases aligning to TRBD1. The V gene end was trimmed by 6 bases and the J gene end by 3 bases; junction bases not matched to a gene: 4. Germline V lookup: CDR1 MNHEY, CDR2 SMNVEV (reference sequence). This CDR3 is 14 amino acids long. The CDR3 reads CASSLGQYTGELFF. The CDR3 region has the DNA TGTGCCAGCAGCCTGGGACAGTACACCGGGGAGCTGTTTTTT.